Listed here are 3 T cell receptor beta chains from one sample, sequenced in a study of cytomegalovirus exposure and HLA in healthy donors (dated by TCRdb to 2015 to 2018). Preparation of the library involved the immunoSEQ multiplex PCR assay. A mixture of 60 forward primers for TCR Vbeta segments and 13 reverse primers for TCR Jbeta segments was used in the multiplex PCR. What TCRdb holds here is the immuneACCESS table cut down to in-frame rearrangements. Part of the clones is not present; checked against another copy, under half of the missing clones reflect an unresolved V gene, and the others are unexplained. This sample has approximately 69,000 clones in its table, and around 70% of those were observed once. The top ten hold 22% of the sample. What was sequenced was PBMCs. These receptors all come from a woman between 25 and 40 years old in good health and CMV-seropositive.

V is TRBV19 and J is TRBJ1-1, with 11 bases identical to TRBD1. The CDR3 is 14 residues long. Trimming cost V 5 bases and J 5 bases; bases outside gene matches: 4. Germline V lookup: CDR1 LNHDA, CDR2 SQIVND (reference sequence). This chain's CDR3 is CASSWGTGGTEAFF. The CDR3 coding sequence is TGTGCCAGTAGTTGGGGGACAGGGGGGACTGAAGCTTTCTTT.

V is TRBV30 and J is TRBJ2-7; 7 positions agree with TRBD1. This CDR3 has 14 amino acids. J lost 0 bases, V lost 3 bases, and 5 bases had no gene match. CDR1 is GTSNPN and CDR2 is SVGIG in the germline V gene (reference sequence). CDR3 sequence reads: CAWRRDSNSYEQYF. The CDR3 nucleotides are TGTGCCTGGAGACGGGACAGCAACTCCTACGAGCAGTACTTC.

This clone appeared a single time. This sequence joins TRBV15 and TRBJ2-2; 7 nucleotides match TRBD1. This CDR3 is 15 amino acids long. V lost 5 bases to trimming and J lost 1 base; unmatched junction nucleotides: 4. The germline V gene encodes CDR1 LNHNV and CDR2 YYDKDF (reference sequence). The CDR3 DNA follows: TGTGCCACCAGCTTGGACAGGTTGAACACCGGGGAGCTGTTTTTT. This translates into CATSLDRLNTGELFF.